This is a list of T cell receptor beta chains from one sample in a study of T cell repertoires in ileal Crohn's disease. Assay: immunoSEQ multiplex PCR; the TCRdb copy retains only in-frame clones and omits some. This table has 15,000 to 20,000 clones, under 80% appearing once. The source material was ileal tissue. All receptors derive from an adult with Crohn's disease. The conserved cysteine and the conserved F or W are not part of the CDR3 here. D genes are given only for firm matches.

v_call	j_call	d_call	cdr3_aa
TRBV6-1	TRBJ2-7	TRBD1	ASRGGQGNEQY
TRBV7-8	TRBJ2-1	NA	ASSLGQYNEQF
TRBV11-2	TRBJ2-3	TRBD2	ASSFLAGASTDTQY
TRBV6-1	TRBJ2-3	TRBD2	ASSEEAGGSTDTQY
TRBV2	TRBJ2-5	NA	ASSERRKETQY
TRBV11-3	TRBJ1-1	NA	ASSGPGKNTEAF
TRBV6-5	TRBJ2-7	TRBD1	ASSYGTGVHEQY
TRBV4-1	TRBJ2-7	TRBD1	ASSQGQGDPYEQY
TRBV6-5	TRBJ1-6	NA	ASRTSSYNSPLH
TRBV10-3	TRBJ2-1	NA	AISLKDEQF
TRBV6-1	TRBJ1-2	NA	ASMLGRGNYGYT
TRBV4-1	TRBJ1-1	TRBD1	ASSGQGYTEAF
TRBV5-1	TRBJ2-3	NA	ASSLAGDSTDTQY
TRBV25-1	TRBJ1-4	TRBD1	ASSESDRVEKLF
TRBV27	TRBJ1-1	TRBD1	ASSYRGGTEAF
TRBV6-1	TRBJ2-3	TRBD2	ASSLLAGGTDTQY
TRBV5-4	TRBJ2-2	TRBD2	ASSQTSAGELF
TRBV6-4	TRBJ2-3	TRBD1	ASSPGTGDTDTQY
TRBV27	TRBJ2-5	NA	ASSPPRGRSRQETQY
TRBV20-1	TRBJ2-3	NA	SAIHSDTQY
TRBV2	TRBJ2-7	NA	ASSRVWEQY
TRBV27	TRBJ1-1	NA	ASSLTGHLITEAF
TRBV6-1	TRBJ2-5	TRBD2	ASSEFSGSQETQY
TRBV18	TRBJ2-7	TRBD2	ASSPLRAGEQY
TRBV7-9	TRBJ2-7	TRBD1	ASSLVGDRGTYEQY
TRBV30	TRBJ1-2	NA	AWSVGIGGEGYT
TRBV6-4	TRBJ2-3	TRBD1	ASSEGQGADTQY
TRBV28	TRBJ1-2	NA	ASAILAGSYGYT
TRBV2	TRBJ2-3	TRBD2	ASRWRGLAGTGTDTQY
TRBV13	TRBJ1-5	NA	ASSLGGRQGYQPQH
TRBV11-3	TRBJ1-1	TRBD1	ASSFTGDFTEAF
TRBV27	TRBJ1-2	TRBD1	ASSSYGQANYGYT
TRBV6-1	TRBJ1-1	TRBD1	ASRDRFEAF
TRBV28	TRBJ2-7	NA	ASSDIQVPHEQY
TRBV10-3	TRBJ2-3	NA	AISDPTRPDTQY
TRBV30	TRBJ1-4	NA	AGQGTTNEKLF
TRBV18	TRBJ2-7	NA	ASSPSLSGGSYEQY
TRBV7-2	TRBJ2-4	TRBD1	ASSITWTGGNIQY
TRBV9	TRBJ2-7	NA	ASSVVGSSYEQY
TRBV6-6	TRBJ1-4	TRBD1	ASTADRGEKLF
TRBV6-1	TRBJ2-3	NA	ASSGLEGTTDTQY
TRBV10-3	TRBJ2-7	TRBD1	AISDPNLPGTGYEQY
TRBV2	TRBJ1-1	NA	AKYRVVAF
TRBV18	TRBJ1-1	NA	ASSPLRDTEAF
TRBV6-4	TRBJ2-1	TRBD2	ASSESAGEAIEQF
TRBV30	TRBJ1-2	NA	AWSGPSNYGYT
TRBV5-1	TRBJ1-6	TRBD1	ASSPGQGESPLH
TRBV6-1	TRBJ2-2	TRBD2	ASSELAGVAGELF
TRBV5-1	TRBJ2-3	NA	ASSSGRLVSADTQY
TRBV30	TRBJ1-2	NA	AWKGALGYT